This T cell receptor beta chain was found in a study of T cell responses to AZD1222 COVID-19 vaccine. Measured with immunoSEQ multiplex PCR; TCRdb has only the in-frame clones, and not every one. The repertoire holds roughly 150,000 clones, with about 89% as singletons. V lost 5 bases, J lost 3 bases, and 7 bases stayed unmatched. The CDR3 runs 17 residues. CDR1 LNHDA and CDR2 SQIVND come from the germline V gene (reference sequence). The sample in question was peripheral blood, obtained on day 0 of AZD1222 vaccination. The TCR comes from an adult in good health. The rearrangement joins TRBV19 to TRBJ2-3; 14 bases agree with TRBD2. In nucleotides, the CDR3 is TGTGCCAGTAGTGAGGGACTAGCGGGAGTTGGGACAGATACGCAGTATTTT. It encodes CASSEGLAGVGTDTQYF.